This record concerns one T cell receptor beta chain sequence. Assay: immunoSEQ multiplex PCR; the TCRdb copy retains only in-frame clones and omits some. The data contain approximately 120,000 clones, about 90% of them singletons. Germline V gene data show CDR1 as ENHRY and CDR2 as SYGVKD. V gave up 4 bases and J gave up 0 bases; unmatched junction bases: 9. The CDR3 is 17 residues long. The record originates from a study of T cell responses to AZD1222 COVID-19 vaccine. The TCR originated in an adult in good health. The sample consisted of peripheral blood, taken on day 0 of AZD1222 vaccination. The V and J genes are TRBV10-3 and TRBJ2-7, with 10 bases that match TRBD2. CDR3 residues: CAISGLGLAESSYEQYF. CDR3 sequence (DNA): TGTGCCATCAGTGGCCTAGGACTAGCGGAAAGCTCCTACGAGCAGTACTTC.